This T cell receptor (beta chain) comes out of a study of early T cells in non-severe SARS-CoV-2 infection. Study-level background: Sequencing of unsorted whole blood was done on bulk RNA, leaving chains unpaired.

Broader study findings: A preference for anti-spike CD8 responses marked VDJdb matching, which missed private and CD4 specificities.

Unique molecular identifiers were added to individual cDNA molecules. TCRdb re-called the 5' RACE reads through MiXCR, storing one row per CDR3 protein. The sample consists of 30,000 to 35,000 distinct CDR3 sequences, around 6.8% of them appearing once. With regard to this clonotype: The antigen remains unidentified.

The germline CDR1 and CDR2 sequences are ENHRY and SYGVKD. J lost 4 bases, V lost 0 bases, and 12 bases had no gene match. The CDR3 length is 18 residues. The sequencing here drew on whole blood, taken at baseline. The TCR comes from an adult who was a healthcare worker with PCR-confirmed SARS-CoV-2 infection or an uninfected control (not recorded which). This sequence joins TRBV10-3 and TRBJ2-5; 9 nucleotides align to TRBD1. The CDR3 sequence is CAISESYIPGQGGETQYF. The CDR3 nucleotides are TGTGCCATCAGTGAGTCGTACATCCCGGGACAGGGCGGAGAGACCCAGTACTTC.